This T cell receptor beta chain was observed in a study of T cell changes during pregnancy in multiple sclerosis (dated by TCRdb to about 2019). Regarding the study in general: The study looked at changes in the T cell repertoire across pregnancy in women with multiple sclerosis.

Library construction relied on the immunoSEQ multiplex PCR assay. The source is immuneACCESS, and TCRdb retained only in-frame sequences with V and J called. Part of the clones is not carried over; for the studies checked, unresolved V genes explain less than half of this, and the remainder is unexplained. The sample includes around 70,000 clones, with 85% to 95% observed a single time. The ten largest account for approximately 2.4% of the sample. As for this clone: This clone's antigen is unknown. Per-nucleotide qualities are absent, and no much larger clonotype sits a single base away.

The CDR3 sequence holds 15 residues, the cysteine and phenylalanine included. Only the CDR3 DNA is retained, 45 bases long and in frame from the first base. Deletion took 2 bases off V and 0 bases off J, with a span of 8 bases between the germline ends. From the germline V gene (reference sequence), CDR1 is LNHDA and CDR2 is SQIVND. This TCR was sampled from a female donor with multiple sclerosis, enrolled in a pregnancy study. The chain joins TRBV19 to TRBJ2-1, with the D gene not confidently named. Sequenced material: peripheral blood, taken before pregnancy. The nucleotide sequence is TGTGCCAGTAGTATATATTCCAGCTCCTACAATGAGCAGTTCTTC. This sequence encodes CASSIYSSSYNEQFF. With all but the CDR3 taken from the reference TRBV19 and TRBJ2-1 genes, the full variable domain is: DGGITQSPKYLFRKEGQNVTLSCEQNLNHDAMYWYRQDPGQGLRLIYYSQIVNDFQKGDIAEGYSVSREKKESFPLTVTSAQKNPTAFYLCASSIYSSSYNEQFFGPGTRLTVL.